These 25 T cell receptor beta chains originate from one sample sequenced in a study of early T cells in non-severe SARS-CoV-2 infection. TCRdb re-derived calls from the 5' RACE reads in MiXCR, one entry per CDR3 protein. The sample lists roughly 17,000 distinct CDR3 sequences, about 4.8% occurring once. Sequencing was carried out using whole blood. All receptors come from an adult who was a healthcare worker with PCR-confirmed SARS-CoV-2 infection or an uninfected control (not recorded which).

This clonotype was observed a few times. A much larger clone lies a single base off, so this may be a read error. This chain joins TRBV18 and TRBJ1-5, with unresolved D. The CDR3 extends over 13 amino acids. The ends were cut back, 3 bases at V and 5 bases at J, with 8 bases in the middle. Germline V gene lookup returns CDR1 KGHSH and CDR2 LQKENI. The CDR3 spells CASSPLWDQPQHF. The CDR3 DNA reads as TGTGCCAGCTCACCCCTCTGGGATCAGCCCCAGCATTTT.

By sample share, this clonotype is medium-sized. The chain joins TRBV6-4 to TRBJ2-7; tentatively, D is TRBD2 (5 bases). V gave up 10 bases and J gave up 0 bases, with 10 bases separating them. The CDR3 covers 12 residues. CDR1 MRHNA and CDR2 SNTAGT come from the germline V gene. The CDR3 here is CAKLGLSYEQYF. The CDR3 DNA follows: TGTGCCAAACTAGGGCTCTCCTACGAGCAGTACTTC.

This clonotype appeared many times. The chain is built from TRBV6-5 and TRBJ2-3, with 10 positions matching TRBD2. CDR1 is MNHEY, CDR2 SVGAGI, per germline. The CDR3 is 18 amino acids. Trimming at V came to 8 bases and at J to 2 bases, leaving 16 bases not matched to a gene. The CDR3 is CASGVRLGLADTTDTQYF. For the CDR3, the DNA is TGTGCCAGCGGGGTCAGGCTTGGACTAGCGGACACCACAGATACGCAGTATTTT.

In its sample, this clonotype was seen a few times. This chain joins TRBV9 and TRBJ1-4; unclear D gene. The CDR3 has 16 amino acids. Germline CDR1 SGDLS, CDR2 YYNGEE. V lost 0 bases, J lost 7 bases, and 16 bases lay in between. The CDR3: CASSVESGRVPEKLFF. CDR3 DNA sequence: TGTGCCAGCAGCGTAGAGTCTGGGAGGGTTCCTGAAAAACTGTTTTTT. Using reference TRBV9 and TRBJ1-4 for the parts outside the CDR3, the full variable domain is DSGVTQTPKHLITATGQRVTLRCSPRSGDLSVYWYQQSLDQGLQFLIQYYNGEERAKGNILERFSAQQFPDLHSELNLSSLELGDSALYFCASSVESGRVPEKLFFGSGTQLSVL.

The genes are TRBV3-1 and TRBJ2-1, with 7 bases lining up with TRBD2. This CDR3 is 16 amino acids long. CDR1 and CDR2 (germline): LGHDT, YNNKEL (reference sequence). The junction had 8 bases not matched to a gene; V was cut back by 1 base and J by 5 bases. In DNA form, the CDR3 reads TGTGCCAGCAGCCAAGGCGGGCCTAGCGGTAACAATGAGCAGTTCTTC. Translation: CASSQGGPSGNNEQFF.

The sample holds many counts of this clonotype. The chain employs TRBV20-1 and TRBJ1-2; TRBD1 aligns across 7 bases. J was trimmed by 4 bases and V by 3 bases; bases with no gene match: 2. CDR1 is DFQATT and CDR2 is SNEGSKA in the germline V gene (reference sequence). The CDR3 length is 12 residues. This CDR3 reads CSARDRTYGYTF. CDR3 DNA sequence: TGCAGTGCTAGGGACAGGACCTATGGCTACACCTTC.

The table lists this clonotype with many counts. CDR3 in amino acids: CASSALRGIRAFF. The CDR3 nucleotides are TGTGCCAGCAGCGCCTTACGGGGAATAAGAGCTTTCTTT. The chain is built from TRBV6-5 and TRBJ1-1, with D unresolved. CDR1 is MNHEY and CDR2 is SVGAGI in the germline V gene. The CDR3 has 13 amino acids. The germline V and J ends were trimmed by 6 bases and 10 bases, with 18 bases remaining between them.

In its sample, this clonotype was seen many times. Here the CDR3 reads CASIALSGRAGYEQFF. The CDR3, as DNA: TGTGCCAGCATAGCCTTGAGCGGGAGGGCAGGGTATGAGCAGTTCTTC. This chain connects TRBV6-5 to TRBJ2-1, with 10 bases identical to TRBD2. There are 16 residues in the CDR3. J gave up 8 bases and V 7 bases, and 14 bases lay outside the gene matches. Germline V gives CDR1 MNHEY, CDR2 SVGAGI.

This clonotype has ten or more counts. The rearrangement uses TRBV7-2 and TRBJ1-5, with 7 bases matching TRBD1. The CDR3 length is 15 residues. V dropped 6 bases and J dropped 4; count of bases not matched to a gene: 9. Germline V gene lookup returns CDR1 SGHTA and CDR2 FQGNSA. As DNA, the CDR3 is TGTGCCAGCAGACAGGACAGGTGGAGTAATCAGCCCCAGCATTTT. Translating it yields CASRQDRWSNQPQHF.

This clonotype has a count of ten or more. The chain has TRBV9 and TRBJ2-5, with D uncertain. The CDR3 is 14 amino acids. Trimming cost V 0 bases and J 7 bases, with 13 bases left between them. Germline CDR1 and CDR2: SGDLS and YYNGEE. The CDR3 spells CASSVATASGTQYF. CDR3 DNA: TGTGCCAGCAGCGTAGCTACAGCCTCGGGGACCCAGTACTTC.

The sample holds many counts of this clonotype. The chain couples TRBV5-6 to TRBJ2-7; D ambiguous. V gave up 5 bases and J gave up 2 bases, with 14 bases separating them. This CDR3 is built from 14 residues. Per germline, CDR1 SGHDT and CDR2 YYEEEE. The DNA of the CDR3 is TGTGCCAGCAGGCAAGGCATGGATACCTACGAGCAGTACTTC. This gives the protein CASRQGMDTYEQYF.

This clonotype was seen ten or more times. This chain connects TRBV9 to TRBJ1-1; D unresolved. Germline assignment: CDR1 SGDLS and CDR2 YYNGEE. This CDR3 spans 14 amino acids. V was cut by 0 bases and J by 1 base, with 7 bases left in between. CDR3 protein: CASSVVGQNTEAFF. CDR3 DNA: TGTGCCAGCAGCGTAGTTGGGCAGAACACTGAAGCTTTCTTT.

This clonotype counts as medium-sized. The CDR3 protein is CASSPDRGSTDTQYF. CDR3 coding DNA: TGTGCCAGCTCACCAGACAGGGGTTCAACAGATACGCAGTATTTT. V and J are TRBV18 and TRBJ2-3; 8 bases are shared with TRBD1. V lost 2 bases, J lost 3 bases, and 4 bases stayed unmatched. The germline V gene has CDR1 KGHSH and CDR2 LQKENI. This CDR3 is built from 15 residues.

J is TRBJ2-1 and V is TRBV10-3, with 9 bases lining up with TRBD2. Germline CDR1 reads ENHRY; CDR2 reads SYGVKD. Trimming at V came to 4 bases and at J to 0 bases, leaving 1 base not matched to a gene. This CDR3 is built from 15 residues. CDR3 region: CAISGGRASYNEQFF. The CDR3 DNA sequence: TGTGCCATCAGTGGCGGGAGGGCCTCCTACAATGAGCAGTTCTTC.

This clonotype counts as medium-sized. The chain has TRBV20-1 and TRBJ1-1; D not certain. V gave up 3 bases and J gave up 5 bases, with 7 bases separating them. CDR1 is DFQATT, CDR2 SNEGSKA, per germline (reference sequence). This CDR3 comprises 11 residues. CDR3 sequence reads: CSASRVTEAFF. CDR3 sequence (DNA): TGCAGTGCTAGTAGGGTTACTGAAGCTTTCTTT.

This clonotype was counted many times. The J gene is TRBJ1-1, the V gene TRBV7-9; D uncertain. Between the trimmed V and J ends, which lost 4 bases and 0 bases, there was a span of 6 bases. The CDR3 extends over 13 amino acids. Per germline, CDR1 SEHNR and CDR2 FQNEAQ (reference sequence). The CDR3 DNA reads as TGTGCCAGCAGCTACTCAGTGAACACTGAAGCTTTCTTT. Protein sequence: CASSYSVNTEAFF.

Judged by abundance, this clonotype is medium-sized. The chain is built from TRBV20-1 and TRBJ2-1; 12 nucleotides line up with TRBD2. Germline V CDR1 and CDR2: DFQATT, SNEGSKA (reference sequence). The CDR3 totals 16 residues. The trim removed 6 bases at V and 2 bases at J, leaving 8 bases unmatched. The CDR3 sequence: CSATGTSGQTYNEQFF. CDR3 coding DNA: TGCAGTGCCACCGGGACTAGCGGGCAGACCTACAATGAGCAGTTCTTC.

This clonotype was found many times. The rearrangement uses TRBV12-3 or TRBV12-4 and TRBJ1-5, with unresolved D. CDR3 length equals 15 residues. V was clipped by 3 bases and J by 1 base, with 10 bases between them. The CDR3 loop is CASSLSGSSNQPQHF. In nucleotides, the CDR3 is TGTGCCAGCAGTTTGTCGGGGTCCAGCAATCAGCCCCAGCATTTT.

This clonotype has ten or more counts. V usage is TRBV12-3 or TRBV12-4 and J usage is TRBJ2-5; 11 bases agree with TRBD1. The CDR3 consists of 14 residues. Germline trimming cut 6 bases from V and 4 bases from J; bases unmatched to any gene: 4. The DNA of the CDR3 is TGTGCCAGCAGAAGGACAGGGGGCAGAGAGACCCAGTACTTC. This translates into CASRRTGGRETQYF.

This clonotype rates as medium-sized. This chain links TRBV5-1 with TRBJ2-1; possible D gene TRBD2, 6 bases. Germline V gene lookup returns CDR1 SGHRS and CDR2 YFSETQ. This CDR3 contains 14 residues. Trimming removed 4 bases at V and 8 bases at J, with 16 bases between. CDR3 sequence: CASSLSQTRYEQFF. In nucleotides, the CDR3 is TGCGCCAGCAGCCTTTCCCAGACTAGATATGAGCAGTTCTTC.

Sample share makes this clonotype medium-sized. Here the CDR3 reads CASSDSTGGELFF. The CDR3 region has the DNA TGTGCCAGCAGTGACTCGACAGGGGGGGAGCTGTTTTTT. This chain links TRBV6-4 with TRBJ2-2; 7 bases match TRBD1. This CDR3 is 13 amino acids long. V dropped 0 bases and J dropped 8; count of bases not matched to a gene: 0. The germline V gene encodes CDR1 MRHNA and CDR2 SNTAGT.

This clonotype was observed at least ten times. V and J are TRBV13 and TRBJ1-1, with D perhaps TRBD1 (5 bases). Germline assignment: CDR1 PRHDT and CDR2 FYEKMQ (reference sequence). V was cut by 3 bases and J by 8 bases, with 13 bases left in between. The CDR3 contains 13 residues. Here the CDR3 DNA reads TGTGCCAGCAGCTTGGGACCCACAAAGGAAGCTTTCTTT. Encoded protein: CASSLGPTKEAFF.

In its sample, this clonotype is medium-sized. The chain uses TRBV29-1 and TRBJ1-3; D unresolved. CDR3 length: 14 residues. The ends were cut back, 7 bases at V and 2 bases at J, with 15 bases in the middle. The germline gives CDR1 SQVTM, CDR2 ANQGSEA. The CDR3 nucleotides read TGCAGCGCCCAGACTTTCCGCACTGGAAACACCATATATTTT. Protein: CSAQTFRTGNTIYF.

The sample holds a few counts of this clonotype. This chain links TRBV24-1 with TRBJ2-1; 8 bases are shared with TRBD1. Trimming cost V 9 bases and J 3 bases; bases outside gene matches: 9. The CDR3 extends over 15 amino acids. Germline-derived CDR1 and CDR2 are KGHDR and SFDVKD. CDR3 coding DNA: TGTGCCACCCAACACAGGGGGTTCCTCTACAATGAGCAGTTCTTC. Its protein product is CATQHRGFLYNEQFF.

This clonotype showed up just a few times. The J gene is TRBJ1-1, the V gene TRBV28, with D maybe TRBD1 (5 bases). The CDR3 runs 14 residues. With 7 bases removed from V and 0 bases from J, the gap between germline ends came to 12 bases. Germline V gene lookup returns CDR1 MDHEN and CDR2 SYDVKM. In nucleotides, the CDR3 is TGTGCCAGCAACTTGGGACCCCTGAACACTGAAGCTTTCTTT. This codes for CASNLGPLNTEAFF.